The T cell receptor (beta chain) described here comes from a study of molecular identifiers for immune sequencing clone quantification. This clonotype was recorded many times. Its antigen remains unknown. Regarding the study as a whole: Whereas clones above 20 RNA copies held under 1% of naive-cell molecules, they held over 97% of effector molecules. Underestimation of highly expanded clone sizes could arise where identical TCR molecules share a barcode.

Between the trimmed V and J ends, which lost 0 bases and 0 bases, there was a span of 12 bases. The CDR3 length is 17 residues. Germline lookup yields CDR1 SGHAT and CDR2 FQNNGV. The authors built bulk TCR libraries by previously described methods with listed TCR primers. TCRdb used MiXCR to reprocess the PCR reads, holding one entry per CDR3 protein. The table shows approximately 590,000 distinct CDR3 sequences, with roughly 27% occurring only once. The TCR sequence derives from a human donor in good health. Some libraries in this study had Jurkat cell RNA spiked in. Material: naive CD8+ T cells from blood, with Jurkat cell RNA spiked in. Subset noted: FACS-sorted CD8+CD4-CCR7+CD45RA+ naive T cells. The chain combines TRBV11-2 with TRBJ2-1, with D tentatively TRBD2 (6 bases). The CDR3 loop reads CASSLEEGRNSYNEQFF. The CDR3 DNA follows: TGTGCCAGCAGCTTAGAGGAGGGGAGAAACTCCTACAATGAGCAGTTCTTC.